A selection of T cell receptor beta chains follows, all from one sample in a study of blood T cell repertoires in COVID-19. Libraries were prepared by immunoSEQ multiplex PCR; TCRdb keeps only in-frame clonotypes and omits some of them. The table has a few hundred thousand clones, more than 70% seen once. Specimen: peripheral blood. These receptors were taken from a woman aged 45 to 65 with acute or convalescent COVID-19. The CDR3 runs from the conserved cysteine through the conserved F or W. D genes are given only for firm matches. The size of a clone is reported for some rows only, either as once, few or many, or as a class for expanded clones.

CDR3aa: CASSQVNEFGQYF; CDR3nt: TGTGCCAGCAGCCAAGTTAATGAGTTTGGGCAGTATTTT; v_gene: TRBV3-1/TRBV3-2; d_gene: NA; j_gene: TRBJ2-3; abundance: once
CDR3aa: CASSSGGGEETQYF; CDR3nt: TGCGCCAGCAGCTCTGGGGGGGGCGAAGAGACCCAGTACTTC; v_gene: TRBV5-1; d_gene: NA; j_gene: TRBJ2-5; abundance: NA
CDR3aa: CAISENGDNEQFF; CDR3nt: TGTGCCATCAGTGAGAACGGGGACAATGAGCAGTTCTTC; v_gene: TRBV10-3; d_gene: NA; j_gene: TRBJ2-1; abundance: NA
CDR3aa: CASSLPQGGYANEQFF; CDR3nt: TGCGCCAGCAGCTTGCCACAGGGGGGATATGCCAATGAGCAGTTCTTC; v_gene: TRBV5-1; d_gene: TRBD1; j_gene: TRBJ2-1; abundance: NA
CDR3aa: CATSEGDSIPDTQYF; CDR3nt: TGTGCCACCAGTGAGGGGGACTCTATACCAGATACGCAGTATTTT; v_gene: TRBV24-1; d_gene: NA; j_gene: TRBJ2-3; abundance: NA
CDR3aa: CASSGRGMSSGNTIYF; CDR3nt: TGTGCCAGCAGCGGAAGAGGGATGAGCTCTGGAAACACCATATATTTT; v_gene: TRBV27; d_gene: NA; j_gene: TRBJ1-3; abundance: NA
CDR3aa: CASSSQGGQETQYF; CDR3nt: TGTGCCAGTAGTAGCCAGGGGGGTCAAGAGACCCAGTACTTC; v_gene: TRBV19; d_gene: NA; j_gene: TRBJ2-5; abundance: NA
CDR3aa: CSVVAGKWYGYTF; CDR3nt: TGCAGCGTTGTAGCAGGGAAGTGGTATGGCTACACCTTC; v_gene: TRBV29-1; d_gene: NA; j_gene: TRBJ1-2; abundance: NA
CDR3aa: CSARAAGELFF; CDR3nt: TGCAGTGCTAGAGCGGCCGGGGAGCTGTTTTTT; v_gene: TRBV20-1; d_gene: NA; j_gene: TRBJ2-2; abundance: NA
CDR3aa: CASQTGGSYEQYF; CDR3nt: TGTGCCAGCCAAACAGGGGGCTCCTACGAGCAGTACTTC; v_gene: TRBV6-6; d_gene: TRBD1; j_gene: TRBJ2-7; abundance: NA
CDR3aa: CASSLDGTGYNEQFF; CDR3nt: TGTGCCAGCAGCTTGGACGGGACAGGCTACAATGAGCAGTTCTTC; v_gene: TRBV5-5; d_gene: TRBD1; j_gene: TRBJ2-1; abundance: NA
CDR3aa: CSVAGGTATNEKLFF; CDR3nt: TGCAGCGTTGCTGGAGGGACGGCAACTAATGAAAAACTGTTTTTT; v_gene: TRBV29-1; d_gene: NA; j_gene: TRBJ1-4; abundance: NA
CDR3aa: CASSQDSRTELLAYEQYF; CDR3nt: TGCGCCAGCAGCCAAGATTCCCGGACAGAACTTCTCGCCTACGAGCAGTACTTC; v_gene: TRBV4-1; d_gene: NA; j_gene: TRBJ2-7; abundance: NA
CDR3aa: CSASGVQQGNQPQHF; CDR3nt: TGCAGTGCTAGTGGAGTGCAACAGGGAAATCAGCCCCAGCATTTT; v_gene: TRBV20-1; d_gene: NA; j_gene: TRBJ1-5; abundance: once
CDR3aa: CASSLDRQATQYF; CDR3nt: TGTGCCAGCAGCCTGGACAGGCAGGCTACGCAGTATTTT; v_gene: TRBV7-6; d_gene: TRBD1; j_gene: TRBJ2-3; abundance: NA
CDR3aa: CASSFSGGAQSETQYF; CDR3nt: TGTGCCAGTAGTTTTAGCGGGGGGGCCCAGTCGGAGACCCAGTACTTC; v_gene: TRBV19; d_gene: TRBD2; j_gene: TRBJ2-5; abundance: NA
CDR3aa: CASSQDIGTGEVKQFF; CDR3nt: TGTGCCAGCAGCCAAGACATAGGGACAGGGGAGGTTAAGCAGTTCTTC; v_gene: TRBV3-1/TRBV3-2; d_gene: TRBD1; j_gene: TRBJ2-1; abundance: NA
CDR3aa: CSMQMNTEAFF; CDR3nt: TGCAGTATGCAGATGAACACTGAAGCTTTCTTT; v_gene: TRBV20-1; d_gene: NA; j_gene: TRBJ1-1; abundance: NA
CDR3aa: CASRSGYVEQFF; CDR3nt: TGTGCCAGCAGGTCAGGGTATGTTGAGCAGTTCTTC; v_gene: TRBV6-5; d_gene: NA; j_gene: TRBJ2-1; abundance: NA
CDR3aa: CASSRWLAGGNEQFF; CDR3nt: TGTGCCAGCAGCAGGTGGCTAGCGGGAGGAAATGAGCAGTTCTTC; v_gene: TRBV5-5; d_gene: TRBD2; j_gene: TRBJ2-1; abundance: NA
CDR3aa: CATSDQTGGAHNEQFF; CDR3nt: TGTGCCACCAGTGACCAAACAGGGGGCGCCCACAATGAGCAGTTCTTC; v_gene: TRBV24-1; d_gene: TRBD1; j_gene: TRBJ2-1; abundance: NA
CDR3aa: CASSFDRGYTEAFF; CDR3nt: TGCGCCAGCAGCTTCGACAGGGGGTACACTGAAGCTTTCTTT; v_gene: TRBV5-1; d_gene: TRBD1; j_gene: TRBJ1-1; abundance: few
CDR3aa: CASSSSTGRSYEQYF; CDR3nt: TGTGCCAGCAGCTCCTCGACAGGACGCTCCTACGAGCAGTACTTC; v_gene: TRBV11-2; d_gene: NA; j_gene: TRBJ2-7; abundance: NA
CDR3aa: CASSQDRRGYNEQFF; CDR3nt: TGCGCCAGCAGCCAAGACCGTAGGGGTTACAATGAGCAGTTCTTC; v_gene: TRBV4-3; d_gene: NA; j_gene: TRBJ2-1; abundance: NA
CDR3aa: CATSRETGTRNTIYF; CDR3nt: TGTGCCACCAGCAGAGAGACAGGGACCAGAAACACCATATATTTT; v_gene: TRBV15; d_gene: TRBD1; j_gene: TRBJ1-3; abundance: NA
CDR3aa: CASSGEHDYDSNQPQHF; CDR3nt: TGTGCCAGCAGTGGTGAGCATGATTACGATAGCAATCAGCCCCAGCATTTT; v_gene: TRBV6-1; d_gene: NA; j_gene: TRBJ1-5; abundance: NA
CDR3aa: CASSTSPVNGYTF; CDR3nt: TGTGCCAGCAGCACATCCCCAGTGAATGGCTACACCTTC; v_gene: TRBV7-9; d_gene: NA; j_gene: TRBJ1-2; abundance: NA
CDR3aa: CASSMTSGGWYNEQFF; CDR3nt: TGCGCCAGCAGCATGACTAGCGGGGGATGGTACAATGAGCAGTTCTTC; v_gene: TRBV5-1; d_gene: TRBD2; j_gene: TRBJ2-1; abundance: NA
CDR3aa: CASSSGRFTDTQYF; CDR3nt: TGTGCCAGCAGTAGCGGGAGATTCACAGATACGCAGTATTTT; v_gene: TRBV6-6; d_gene: TRBD2; j_gene: TRBJ2-3; abundance: NA
CDR3aa: CAWSPGQGRGYEQYF; CDR3nt: TGTGCCTGGAGTCCTGGACAGGGTAGGGGATACGAGCAGTACTTC; v_gene: TRBV30; d_gene: TRBD1; j_gene: TRBJ2-7; abundance: once
CDR3aa: CASSSFRENYGYTF; CDR3nt: TGTGCCAGTAGTAGTTTCAGGGAAAACTATGGCTACACCTTC; v_gene: TRBV19; d_gene: NA; j_gene: TRBJ1-2; abundance: NA
CDR3aa: CASSYTGQGTDTQYF; CDR3nt: TGCGCCAGCAGCTACACGGGACAGGGGACAGATACGCAGTATTTT; v_gene: TRBV5-1; d_gene: TRBD1; j_gene: TRBJ2-3; abundance: NA
CDR3aa: CASSMKQGAGMETQYF; CDR3nt: TGTGCCAGTAGTATGAAACAGGGGGCTGGTATGGAGACCCAGTACTTC; v_gene: TRBV19; d_gene: TRBD1; j_gene: TRBJ2-5; abundance: NA
CDR3aa: CASSQDGRYNEQFF; CDR3nt: TGTGCCAGCAGCCAAGACGGGAGATACAATGAGCAGTTCTTC; v_gene: TRBV4-2; d_gene: NA; j_gene: TRBJ2-1; abundance: NA
CDR3aa: CASSPGQTNTGELFF; CDR3nt: TGTGCCAGCTCACCGGGACAAACCAACACCGGGGAGCTGTTTTTT; v_gene: TRBV18; d_gene: NA; j_gene: TRBJ2-2; abundance: NA
CDR3aa: CASNRGGIAKNIQYF; CDR3nt: TGTGCCAGTAACCGGGGCGGGATAGCCAAAAACATTCAGTACTTC; v_gene: TRBV19; d_gene: NA; j_gene: TRBJ2-4; abundance: NA
CDR3aa: CAWRLVNYGYTF; CDR3nt: TGTGCCTGGAGACTCGTGAACTATGGCTACACCTTC; v_gene: TRBV30; d_gene: NA; j_gene: TRBJ1-2; abundance: NA
CDR3aa: CASSITNQETQYF; CDR3nt: TGTGCCAGTAGTATAACAAATCAAGAGACCCAGTACTTC; v_gene: TRBV19; d_gene: NA; j_gene: TRBJ2-5; abundance: NA
CDR3aa: CASSEARGQGYTF; CDR3nt: TGTGCCAGCAGTGAAGCACGAGGGCAGGGCTACACCTTC; v_gene: TRBV6-1; d_gene: NA; j_gene: TRBJ1-2; abundance: NA
CDR3aa: CASSQDPLAGASTGELFF; CDR3nt: TGTGCCAGCAGCCAAGATCCGCTAGCGGGAGCAAGCACCGGGGAGCTGTTTTTT; v_gene: TRBV4-2; d_gene: TRBD2; j_gene: TRBJ2-2; abundance: NA
CDR3aa: CASRTGTVQETQYF; CDR3nt: TGTGCCAGCAGAACCGGGACAGTCCAAGAGACCCAGTACTTC; v_gene: TRBV6-5; d_gene: TRBD1; j_gene: TRBJ2-5; abundance: NA
CDR3aa: CTSRPLAGQETQYF; CDR3nt: TGCACCAGCAGACCTTTAGCGGGTCAAGAGACCCAGTACTTC; v_gene: TRBV1; d_gene: NA; j_gene: TRBJ2-5; abundance: NA
CDR3aa: CASSPDFNEQFF; CDR3nt: TGTGCCAGCAGCCCGGACTTCAATGAGCAGTTCTTC; v_gene: TRBV5-6; d_gene: NA; j_gene: TRBJ2-1; abundance: NA
CDR3aa: CASSQDKALGRRNQPQHF; CDR3nt: TGTGCCAGCAGCCAAGATAAGGCATTGGGGAGGCGGAATCAGCCCCAGCATTTT; v_gene: TRBV3-1/TRBV3-2; d_gene: NA; j_gene: TRBJ1-5; abundance: NA
CDR3aa: CASSQLAGGEAWKFF; CDR3nt: TGCGCCAGCAGCCAACTAGCGGGAGGGGAGGCGTGGAAGTTCTTC; v_gene: TRBV4-3; d_gene: TRBD2; j_gene: TRBJ2-1; abundance: NA
CDR3aa: CASSPYQGVMNTEAFF; CDR3nt: TGTGCCAGCAGCCCTTATCAGGGGGTCATGAACACTGAAGCTTTCTTT; v_gene: TRBV5-5; d_gene: TRBD1; j_gene: TRBJ1-1; abundance: NA
CDR3aa: CAAGFTGANVLTF; CDR3nt: TGTGCCGCAGGGTTTACTGGGGCCAACGTCCTGACTTTC; v_gene: TRBV27; d_gene: NA; j_gene: TRBJ2-6; abundance: NA
CDR3aa: CASGYGPTERSYNSPLHF; CDR3nt: TGTGCTAGTGGTTACGGCCCTACCGAGCGCTCCTATAATTCACCCCTCCACTTT; v_gene: TRBV12-5; d_gene: NA; j_gene: TRBJ1-6; abundance: NA
CDR3aa: CASSTGQGLIDEQFF; CDR3nt: TGTGCCAGCAGCACCGGACAGGGTTTAATCGATGAGCAGTTCTTC; v_gene: TRBV5-4; d_gene: TRBD1; j_gene: TRBJ2-1; abundance: NA
CDR3aa: CASRKPSTDTQYF; CDR3nt: TGTGCCAGCAGAAAGCCTAGCACAGATACGCAGTATTTT; v_gene: TRBV11-2; d_gene: NA; j_gene: TRBJ2-3; abundance: NA
CDR3aa: CASSTGEVSNQPQHF; CDR3nt: TGTGCCAGCAGCACAGGGGAAGTTAGCAATCAGCCCCAGCATTTT; v_gene: TRBV6-6; d_gene: TRBD1; j_gene: TRBJ1-5; abundance: NA